This T cell receptor beta chain came from a study of regulatory T cells in long-lasting Graves disease (dated by TCRdb to the early 2020s). In the study overall: Persistent Graves' disease was defined as antithyroid drug treatment for over 5 years with persistently positive TSH receptor autoantibodies. This study used TCR sequencing and RNA sequencing of peripheral blood to compare persistent Graves' disease patients against newly diagnosed Graves' disease patients. The study took place in China and was registered as a clinical trial. A total of 33 samples were covered by TCR sequencing, comprising around 13 persistent and 20 newly diagnosed Graves' disease patients. Antithyroid drugs had been taken for around 9.8 years on average by persistent Graves' disease patients in the clinical cohort. Paper-wide results and their limitations: Sequencing and analysis were restricted to the TCR beta chain. Persistent disease showed preferential use of TRBV28, TRBJ1-2 and TRBJ2-5, whereas newly diagnosed disease favored TRBV20-1 and TRBJ2-1. Persistent patients shared more public clonotypes among themselves (around 3,000) than newly diagnosed patients did (roughly 920). Compared with newly diagnosed patients, persistent Graves' disease patients had lower TCR Shannon entropy and fewer highly expanded clones, which suggests clonal expansion. As a limitation, the authors acknowledged that the small sample size may reduce accuracy. The study examined only peripheral blood because the primary lesion, thyroid tissue, could not be accessed.

Receptor libraries were prepared by multiplex PCR. The sequencer was an Illumina HiSeq 4000. CDR3 regions were amplified by Arm-PCR with iRepertoire HTBI primers to construct TCR beta libraries. PCR products were gel purified before sequencing. As for the authors' bioinformatics: Gene usage analysis of CDR3 amino acid clonotypes relied on the 55 to 80 TRBV and 13 to 15 TRBJ segments identified across samples. COPE and FqMerger were used to merge filtered high-quality paired reads into contigs. BLAST was used to align contigs to the IMGT TRBV, TRBD and TRBJ reference genes, and CDR3 was defined following IMGT. Any clonotype with a frequency above 0.1% was classified as a highly expanded clone. Repertoire diversity was measured by Shannon entropy, and V-J evenness by the Gini coefficient. A clonotype found in more than one individual was treated as public. TCRdb's own reprocessing of the public reads used fastp at Q25 and MiXCR and kept productive beta chains. Entries that share a CDR3 protein sequence are merged under the most common genes and DNA. What appears here as the V and J calls and clone size reflects TCRdb's work, not the paper's. The sample data list about 470,000 distinct CDR3 sequences, and roughly 20% of these were observed just once. Over 7.5% of the sample rests with the top ten.

This clonotype was observed once. The antigen this receptor binds is unknown. A much larger clone differs from this one at a single base, so this may be a read error. This specimen's time point label, interpreted: persistent/refractory GD, antithyroid drugs over 5 years with positive TRAb. For both TCR sequencing and RNA sequencing, RNA was extracted from PBMCs in TRIzol. Graves' disease was diagnosed according to American Thyroid Association guidelines. Patients were recruited from an endocrinology department in Xi'an, China. Each patient gave around 9 milliliters of peripheral blood, collected in an EDTA anticoagulant tube. Ficoll Paque Plus density gradient separation was used to isolate PBMCs, and no additional T cell sorting was done. RNA quality was checked with an Agilent 2100 Bioanalyzer and agarose gel, and concentration with a NanoDrop 2000. In the germline V gene, CDR1 corresponds to SGHVS and CDR2 to FQNEAQ. V is pruned by 5 bases and J by 6 bases, leaving 2 bases of the junction without a gene match. From the cysteine through the phenylalanine, the CDR3 covers 14 amino acids. This entry keeps only the CDR3 DNA: 42 bases, framed from base 1.

This receptor was obtained from a female donor with Graves disease. The rearranged chain carries TRBV7-8 and TRBJ2-7; 15 bases in the junction line up with TRBD2. The starting material was peripheral blood mononuclear cells (PBMCs), obtained when the disease was refractory, from a patient treated with antithyroid drugs. CDR3 reads: CASSRTSGRAEQYF. The nucleotides are TGTGCCAGCAGCCGGACTAGCGGGAGGGCCGAGCAGTACTTC.